A single TCR beta chain is shown here with its context. Its antigen is not identified. This sample stems from a study of OX40 agonist ivuxolimab in advanced cancers. TCRdb keeps only in-frame clones here, not all; method: immunoSEQ multiplex PCR. The profile shows 53,000 or so clones, around 84% of them singletons. Study-wide results and caveats: CD4+ T cells averaged fewer expanded clones than CD8+ T cells.

This clonotype was sampled from an adult with an advanced solid tumor such as melanoma, head and neck, liver or kidney cancer. This specimen was CD4+ or CD8+ T cells sorted from blood, taken in a trial of the OX40 agonist ivuxolimab.

CDR3 bases: TGTGCCAGCAGTGCCGGAGCCAACACTGAAGCTTTCTTT. Its translation: CASSAGANTEAFF. V usage is TRBV6-1 and J usage is TRBJ1-1, with no clear D. Per germline, CDR1 MNHNS and CDR2 SASEGT. The CDR3 totals 13 residues. V lost 4 bases, J lost 2 bases, and 8 bases lay in between.